This passage covers 4 T cell receptor beta chains from one sample sequenced in a study of long-term antiretroviral therapy in people with HIV. The assay, immunoSEQ v3.0, was run at survey level. Profiling relied on immunoSEQ multiplex PCR, and the TCRdb table lists in-frame clones only, not all of them. This sample has some 25,000 clones, with roughly 80% found just once. The material sequenced was unsorted PBMCs, taken 0.7 years before starting antiretroviral therapy. These receptors came from a man aged 25 to 40 with HIV.

The rearrangement joins TRBV5-1 to TRBJ1-5, with 7 bases lining up with TRBD1. J lost 6 bases, V lost 1 base, and 10 bases had no gene match. Germline CDR1 and CDR2: SGHRS and YFSETQ. The CDR3 totals 16 residues. Here the CDR3 DNA reads TGCGCCAGCAGCTTGACCGGGACAGAGATGGTTCAGCCCCAGCATTTT. It translates to CASSLTGTEMVQPQHF.

The genes are TRBV5-1 and TRBJ1-2; 7 bases match TRBD1. The CDR3 loop spans 12 amino acids. Germline V gene sequence: CDR1 SGHRS, CDR2 YFSETQ. The V gene end was trimmed by 6 bases and the J gene end by 4 bases; junction bases not matched to a gene: 3. The CDR3 reads CASKQGTYGYTF. The CDR3, as DNA: TGCGCCAGCAAACAGGGGACCTATGGCTACACCTTC.

The rearrangement uses TRBV6-5 and TRBJ1-2, with 7 bases lining up with TRBD1. Germline V gene lookup returns CDR1 MNHEY and CDR2 SVGAGI. The CDR3 has 14 residues. J gave up 8 bases and V 2 bases, and 8 bases lay outside the gene matches. The CDR3 region has the DNA TGTGCCAGCAGTTACGGACAGGCCTATGTGGGCTACACCTTC. It is translated as CASSYGQAYVGYTF.

The V and J genes are TRBV10-3 and TRBJ2-1; possible D gene TRBD1, 7 bases. CDR3 length: 17 amino acids. Trimming left V 4 bases short and J 6 bases short, with 22 bases between. In germline, CDR1 is ENHRY, CDR2 SYGVKD. This CDR3 is CAISGWVDRDGSNEQFF. The CDR3 DNA reads as TGTGCCATCAGTGGGTGGGTCGACAGGGACGGGAGCAATGAGCAGTTCTTC.